This TCR beta chain was recovered during a study of blood T cell repertoires in COVID-19. Overall study context: Samples representing acute and convalescent COVID-19 were sourced from the United States, Italy and Spain.

Recruitment covered about two dozen US areas and drew participants whose ages spanned about 18 to 89 years. Participants' reported clinical history set cohort assignment. Sequencing was performed with immunoSEQ multiplex PCR; in TCRdb, only in-frame clones are kept and a portion is missing. The sample shows approximately 250,000 clones, 70% to 90% of them seen only once. CDR3 length: 14 amino acids. J lost 5 bases, V lost 5 bases, and 8 bases had no gene match. Germline-derived CDR1 and CDR2 are MNHEY and SMNVEV (reference sequence). This TCR was recovered from a woman aged 25 to 39 with acute COVID-19. Input material: PBMCs or T cells enriched from blood (not recorded which). J is TRBJ2-7 and V is TRBV27; 8 bases align to TRBD1. The CDR3 spells CASSLRDRLHEQYF. As DNA, the CDR3 is TGTGCCAGCAGTCTCCGGGACAGGCTACACGAGCAGTACTTC.